The 14 T cell receptor beta chains listed next were all sequenced from one sample in a study of response to subunit inactivated influenza vaccine. TCRdb re-called the RT-PCR reads through MiXCR, storing one row per CDR3 protein. The data contain fewer than 600,000 distinct CDR3 sequences, around 7.7% of them seen just once; the ten biggest clones take up around 13%. Here the sequenced sample was PBMCs from blood, taken around 25 months after vaccination. The receptors here all came from a man aged 45 to 70 who received an inactivated influenza vaccine.

At least ten counts were recorded for this clonotype. The rearrangement links TRBV20-1 to TRBJ2-7; the D gene could be TRBD1 or TRBD2 (5 bases each). Trimming took off 6 bases at V and 9 bases at J, with 15 bases between the two ends. CDR1 and CDR2 from the germline V gene are DFQATT and SNEGSKA (reference sequence). This CDR3 region has 11 residues. The CDR3 loop reads CSAPLQGTQYF. CDR3 DNA sequence: TGCAGTGCCCCCCTTCAAGGGACGCAGTACTTC.

This clonotype was detected many times. The rearrangement joins TRBV12-3 or TRBV12-4 to TRBJ1-1, with D perhaps TRBD1 (5 bases). The CDR3 extends over 15 amino acids. The V and J ends lost 3 bases and 2 bases respectively, with 13 bases between them. The CDR3 DNA is TGTGCCAGCAGTTTTACCGGGGGGGGAAACACTGAAGCTTTCTTT. It yields the protein CASSFTGGGNTEAFF.

This chain links TRBV7-3 with TRBJ2-2; D gene unclear. Germline assignment: CDR1 SGHTA and CDR2 FQGTGA. CDR3 length equals 15 residues. V was cut by 2 bases and J by 0 bases, with 7 bases left in between. The CDR3 region has the DNA TGTGCCAGCAGCTTACTGACGTCGAACACCGGGGAGCTGTTTTTT. Its protein product is CASSLLTSNTGELFF.

This clonotype turned up a few times. The rearrangement uses TRBV19 and TRBJ1-2; 7 nucleotides align to TRBD1. In germline, CDR1 is LNHDA, CDR2 SQIVND (reference sequence). Germline trimming cut 3 bases from V and 5 bases from J; bases unmatched to any gene: 9. There are 15 residues in the CDR3. This chain's CDR3 is CASSISTATGYGYTF. For the CDR3, the DNA is TGTGCCAGTAGTATCTCGACAGCGACAGGGTATGGCTACACCTTC.

This clonotype was detected ten times or more. This sequence joins TRBV13 and TRBJ2-3, with TRBD1 matching over 10 bases. CDR1 and CDR2 (germline): PRHDT, FYEKMQ (reference sequence). This CDR3 has 16 amino acids. With V trimmed by 5 bases and J by 5 bases, 10 bases remained unmatched. The CDR3 nucleotides read TGTGCCAGCAGCCGACGACAGGGGGCTCAGGGAGATACGCAGTATTTT. It codes for CASSRRQGAQGDTQYF. Supplemented by reference TRBV13 and TRBJ2-3, the full variable domain reads AAGVIQSPRHLIKEKRETATLKCYPIPRHDTVYWYQQGPGQDPQFLISFYEKMQSDKGSIPDRFSAQQFSDYHSELNMSSLELGDSALYFCASSRRQGAQGDTQYFGPGTRLTVL.

This clonotype was counted ten times or more. This chain's CDR3 is CASSLSRGEQFF. The CDR3 DNA reads TGTGCCAGCAGTTTATCGCGGGGTGAGCAGTTCTTC. This rearrangement joins TRBV27 to TRBJ2-1; perhaps TRBD2 as D (6 bases). The CDR3 is made up of 12 amino acids. V lost 0 bases and J lost 9, with 6 bases in between. Germline-derived CDR1 and CDR2 are MNHEY and SMNVEV (reference sequence).

This chain links TRBV4-3 with TRBJ2-3; weak D call: TRBD1 (6 bases). Germline V gene data show CDR1 as LGHNA and CDR2 as YSLEER. V was clipped by 1 base and J by 1 base, with 12 bases between them. This CDR3 spans 16 amino acids. The CDR3 reads CASSQGRTGRTDTQYF. In DNA, the CDR3 is TGCGCCAGCAGCCAAGGCCGAACAGGGCGCACAGATACGCAGTATTTT.

This clonotype was seen only a few times. This sequence joins TRBV6-5 and TRBJ1-2; TRBD1 matches at 11 bases. J gave up 7 bases and V 6 bases, and 13 bases lay outside the gene matches. The CDR3 is 16 amino acids. Germline lookup yields CDR1 MNHEY and CDR2 SVGAGI. The CDR3 region is CASSYRADRGLFGYTF. CDR3 bases: TGTGCCAGCAGCTATCGGGCGGACAGGGGGCTCTTTGGCTACACCTTC.

This clonotype has a count of ten or more. The chain combines TRBV4-3 with TRBJ1-2, with TRBD1 as a possible D gene (5 bases). V lost 0 bases and J lost 2, with 13 bases in between. Germline CDR1 and CDR2: LGHNA and YSLEER. This CDR3 is 16 amino acids long. CDR3 sequence: CASSQDLGVVNYGYTF. CDR3 sequence (DNA): TGCGCCAGCAGCCAAGATTTGGGGGTAGTAAACTATGGCTACACCTTC.

The rearrangement uses TRBV7-9 and TRBJ1-1; D not certain. Germline values: CDR1 SEHNR, CDR2 FQNEAQ (reference sequence). This CDR3 comprises 12 residues. Trimming removed 5 bases from V and 3 bases from J, with 7 bases in between. CDR3 amino acids: CASSGGDTEAFF. The CDR3 bases are TGTGCCAGCAGCGGTGGGGACACTGAAGCTTTCTTT.

At least ten counts were recorded for this clonotype. The chain carries TRBV7-8 and TRBJ2-3, with 9 bases fitting TRBD2. From germline, CDR1 is SGHVS and CDR2 FQNEAQ. This CDR3 region has 16 residues. The ends lost 2 bases at V and 3 bases at J; junction bases unmatched: 6. The CDR3: CASSLTSSGKTDTQYF. The CDR3 DNA follows: TGTGCCAGCAGCTTAACGTCTAGCGGGAAAACAGATACGCAGTATTTT.

This clonotype was detected a few times. The gene calls are TRBV10-3 and TRBJ2-5; no definite D call. The CDR3 runs 12 residues. Trimming removed 5 bases at V and 3 bases at J, with 7 bases between. Germline lookup yields CDR1 ENHRY and CDR2 SYGVKD. The CDR3 nucleotides read TGTGCCATCAGTCGAGAGAAAGAGACCCAGTACTTC. Protein sequence: CAISREKETQYF.

V is TRBV4-2 and J is TRBJ2-2; possible D gene TRBD2, 6 bases. V was pared by 3 bases and J by 3 bases, with 14 bases between. The CDR3 totals 16 residues. Germline CDR1 reads LGHNA; CDR2 reads YNFKEQ. CDR3 bases: TGTGCCAGCAGCCACGACCTGCCTAGCGACACCGGGGAGCTGTTTTTT. Translation gives CASSHDLPSDTGELFF.

This clonotype has ten or more counts. The V call is TRBV28, the J call TRBJ1-4; 10 positions match TRBD1. V lost 3 bases, J lost 8 bases, and 6 bases stayed unmatched. The CDR3 sequence is 15 residues long. Germline CDR1 is MDHEN and CDR2 is SYDVKM. Here the CDR3 reads CASSLGSTGGEKLFF. The CDR3 coding sequence is TGTGCCAGCAGTTTGGGGTCGACAGGGGGCGAAAAACTGTTTTTT.